These 29 T cell receptor beta chains were all obtained from the same sample, sequenced in a study of T cells in Graves' hyperthyroidism and ophthalmopathy (dated by TCRdb to the late 2010s). Library method: multiplex PCR. The sequencing machine was an Illumina HiSeq 2000. The TCR beta CDR3 regions were amplified from RNA transcripts. The TCR CDR3 was subjected to a first round of RT-PCR using the HTBI primer set and the Qiagen OneStep RT-PCR kit. The raw public reads went through TCRdb reprocessing: fastp at Q25, MiXCR clone calling, in-frame beta chains kept. Each CDR3 protein appears once, grouped with its most common genes and DNA. This sample comprises around 490,000 distinct CDR3 sequences, roughly 21% of them detected only once. The top ten constitute 40% to 50% of the sample. The sample taken for sequencing was blood. The receptors shown here come from a man aged 40-55 years with Graves' ophthalmopathy.

This chain uses TRBV5-1 with TRBJ1-2, with unresolved D. Trimming removed 1 base from V and 5 bases from J, with 9 bases in between. The CDR3 spans 13 residues. Germline loops: CDR1 SGHRS, CDR2 YFSETQ. CDR3 region: CASSLIGEYGYTF. The CDR3 DNA follows: TGCGCCAGCAGCTTGATTGGGGAGTATGGCTACACCTTC.

A few counts support this clonotype. This chain uses TRBV4-2 with TRBJ2-2; a weak D match, TRBD2 (6 bases). CDR3 length: 16 residues. Germline V gene sequence: CDR1 LGHNA, CDR2 YNFKEQ. V lost 2 bases and J 2 bases, leaving 12 bases between the germline ends. For the CDR3, the DNA is TGTGCCAGCAGCCAACTAAGGACTACCAACACCGGGGAGCTGTTTTTT. The encoded protein is CASSQLRTTNTGELFF.

This clonotype was recorded a few times. The rearrangement joins TRBV3-1 to TRBJ2-3; possibly TRBD1 for D (5 bases). Germline V gene data show CDR1 as LGHDT and CDR2 as YNNKEL (reference sequence). This CDR3 has 12 amino acids. Trimming took off 8 bases at V and 3 bases at J, with 9 bases between the two ends. This CDR3 reads CASPSGTDTQYF. CDR3 sequence (DNA): TGTGCCAGCCCATCAGGGACAGATACGCAGTATTTT.

This clonotype was observed a handful of times. This chain links TRBV24-1 with TRBJ2-2; D could derive from TRBD1 or TRBD2 (7 bases each). The CDR3 contains 12 residues. Germline-derived CDR1 and CDR2 are KGHDR and SFDVKD. Deletions cut 10 bases from V and 7 bases from J, with 12 bases between. This chain's CDR3 is CATERDSGELFF. The CDR3 bases are TGTGCCACGGAGCGGGACAGCGGGGAGCTGTTTTTT.

This rearrangement joins TRBV30 to TRBJ2-7; D possibly corresponds to TRBD1 (5 bases). The CDR3 sequence is 12 residues long. V was cut by 1 base and J by 1 base, with 5 bases left in between. CDR1 and CDR2 from the germline V gene are GTSNPN and SVGIG (reference sequence). The CDR3 is CAWSDRSYEQYF. As DNA, the CDR3 is TGTGCCTGGAGTGACAGGTCCTACGAGCAGTACTTC.

V and J are TRBV7-3 and TRBJ2-1; 8 nucleotides agree with TRBD2. Losses at the gene ends were 7 bases for V and 13 bases for J; bases not matched to a gene: 12. This CDR3 comprises 13 residues. In germline, CDR1 is SGHTA, CDR2 FQGTGA. The CDR3 reads CASNPDQLAAQFF. CDR3 nucleotides: TGTGCCAGCAACCCGGACCAACTAGCGGCCCAGTTCTTC.

The chain couples TRBV18 to TRBJ2-5; possibly TRBD2 for D (5 bases). The CDR3 length is 14 residues. V was cut by 6 bases and J by 3 bases, with 14 bases left in between. The germline V gene encodes CDR1 KGHSH and CDR2 LQKENI. The CDR3 DNA reads TGTGCCAGCTCTCCCTTAGGACTGGAAGAGACCCAGTACTTC. It specifies CASSPLGLEETQYF.

This clonotype was seen a handful of times. The V call is TRBV7-9, the J call TRBJ2-1; TRBD1 or TRBD2 may be the D gene (7 bases each). With 5 bases removed from V and 13 bases from J, the gap between germline ends came to 15 bases. CDR1 is SEHNR, CDR2 FQNEAQ, per germline (reference sequence). The length of the CDR3 is 12 residues. The CDR3 nucleotides read TGTGCCAGCAGCCCAGGGGGGGGTCCTCAGTTCTTC. Protein: CASSPGGGPQFF.

This clonotype was counted only a few times. The junction departs from germline at one end; a sequencing error may be responsible. V usage is TRBV7-6 and J usage is TRBJ2-7, with 7 bases matching TRBD2. The CDR3 contains 14 residues. Germline CDR1 and CDR2: SGHVS and FNYEAQ. The CDR3 here is CASSLAASTYEQYF. DNA for the CDR3: TGTGCCAGCAGCCTAGCGGCTTCTACCTACGAGCAGTACTTC.

This clonotype was recorded at least ten times. The rearrangement joins TRBV18 to TRBJ1-1; D is possibly TRBD1 (5 bases). The V gene's germline CDR1 is KGHSH and CDR2 LQKENI. The CDR3 is 14 residues long. V gave up 0 bases and J gave up 3 bases, with 8 bases separating them. The CDR3 bases are TGTGCCAGCTCACCACCAGGGGTGGACACTGAAGCTTTCTTT. Its protein is CASSPPGVDTEAFF.

The chain employs TRBV19 and TRBJ2-2, with a possible D match to TRBD1 (8 bases). This CDR3 spans 15 amino acids. V lost 5 bases, J lost 6 bases, and 16 bases lay in between. Germline loops: CDR1 LNHDA, CDR2 SQIVND (reference sequence). The CDR3 DNA sequence: TGTGCCAGTAGTGTCGGACAGGGAGGGTCCGGGGAGCTGTTTTTT. This sequence encodes CASSVGQGGSGELFF.

This clonotype was picked up a small number of times. The CDR3 loop is CASSREGGGFYEQYF. The CDR3 nucleotides read TGTGCCAGCAGCCGAGAGGGCGGGGGCTTCTACGAGCAGTACTTC. This chain uses TRBV7-9 with TRBJ2-7; possible D gene TRBD2, 7 bases. Trimming left V 5 bases short and J 3 bases short, with 17 bases between. Germline V gene lookup returns CDR1 SEHNR and CDR2 FQNEAQ (reference sequence). This CDR3 is 15 amino acids long.

This clonotype was counted at least ten times. The chain is built from TRBV7-9 and TRBJ2-7; the D gene is possibly TRBD1 (6 bases). CDR3 size: 14 residues. V shed 5 bases and J shed 3 bases, with 14 bases lying between them. Germline CDR1 and CDR2: SEHNR and FQNEAQ (reference sequence). The CDR3 coding sequence is TGTGCCAGCAGCCATAATTTACAGGGCTACGAGCAGTACTTC. It translates to CASSHNLQGYEQYF.

This clonotype has ten or more counts. The chain has TRBV2 and TRBJ2-1, with D possibly TRBD1 on 6 matching bases. The CDR3 is 14 amino acids. Looked up from germline, CDR1 is SNHLY and CDR2 is FYNNEI. V was pared by 6 bases and J by 7 bases, with 16 bases between. The CDR3 DNA reads as TGTGCCAGCAGCGCCGAACAGGGTTATAATGAGCAGTTCTTC. It encodes CASSAEQGYNEQFF.

Ten or more counts support this clonotype. CDR3 in amino acids: CASSQVQNYEQYF. In DNA, the CDR3 is TGCGCCAGCAGCCAAGTACAGAACTACGAGCAGTACTTC. V usage is TRBV4-1 and J usage is TRBJ2-7; D gene ambiguous. The length of the CDR3 is 13 residues. Trimming left V 1 base short and J 3 bases short, with 7 bases between. Germline values: CDR1 MGHRA, CDR2 YSYEKL.

This clonotype was detected ten times or more. This chain joins TRBV27 and TRBJ1-5; D might be TRBD1 (5 bases). The V and J ends lost 5 bases and 7 bases respectively, with 24 bases between them. Looked up from germline, CDR1 is MNHEY and CDR2 is SMNVEV (reference sequence). The length of the CDR3 is 17 residues. The CDR3 is CASSPATTPGFGQPQHF. CDR3 DNA: TGTGCCAGCAGTCCCGCGACCACCCCAGGGTTTGGCCAGCCCCAGCATTTT.

This clonotype appeared a few times. The chain links TRBV19 to TRBJ2-1; a possible D gene is TRBD1 (6 bases). Germline CDR1 and CDR2: LNHDA and SQIVND (reference sequence). The germline V and J ends were trimmed by 5 bases and 3 bases, with 14 bases remaining between them. The CDR3 runs 15 residues. The CDR3 sequence: CASSPLGGNYNEQFF. The DNA of the CDR3 is TGTGCCAGTAGTCCTCTTGGGGGCAACTACAATGAGCAGTTCTTC.

The chain uses TRBV29-1 and TRBJ1-2; 11 bases align to TRBD1. V trimming: 6 bases; J trimming: 2 bases; junction bases outside the gene matches: 5. This CDR3 has 14 residues. The V gene's germline CDR1 is SQVTM and CDR2 ANQGSEA. The DNA of the CDR3 is TGCAGCGTCTATGGACAGGGGGCAAACTATGGCTACACCTTC. The encoded protein is CSVYGQGANYGYTF. Variable domain in full (rest from reference TRBV29-1 and TRBJ1-2): SAVISQKPSRDICQRGTSLTIQCQVDSQVTMMFWYRQQPGQSLTLIATANQGSEATYESGFVIDKFPISRPNLTFSTLTVSNMSPEDSSIYLCSVYGQGANYGYTFGSGTRLTVV.

This clonotype was counted between two and nine times. This chain links TRBV28 with TRBJ2-2, with D possibly TRBD2 on 5 matching bases. This CDR3 is built from 15 residues. CDR1 and CDR2 (germline): MDHEN, SYDVKM. Trimming took 5 bases from V and 5 from J, leaving 15 bases between them. CDR3 DNA: TGTGCCAGCAGTCTGCGGGCGGCAACAACCGGGGAGCTGTTTTTT. Amino acid sequence: CASSLRAATTGELFF.

This clonotype was counted at least ten times. V usage is TRBV28 and J usage is TRBJ1-5, with D maybe TRBD1 (6 bases). Germline V gives CDR1 MDHEN, CDR2 SYDVKM. CDR3 size: 13 residues. Trimming removed 6 bases at V and 5 bases at J, with 11 bases between. The CDR3 region is CASSDRQDQPQHF. Here the CDR3 DNA reads TGTGCCAGCAGCGACAGGCAAGATCAGCCCCAGCATTTT.

This clonotype was seen at least ten times. The chain is built from TRBV7-8 and TRBJ2-4; D unresolved. V gave up 5 bases and J gave up 7 bases, with 15 bases separating them. Germline CDR1 SGHVS, CDR2 FQNEAQ. The CDR3 length is 14 residues. The DNA of the CDR3 is TGTGCCAGCAGCCCCGGGCCCCGACGGAACATTCAGTACTTC. Translating gives CASSPGPRRNIQYF.

This chain joins TRBV5-1 and TRBJ1-1; TRBD1 is a possible D gene (5 bases). This CDR3 has 18 amino acids. CDR1 is SGHRS, CDR2 YFSETQ, per germline. Trimming took 1 base from V and 3 from J, leaving 22 bases between them. For the CDR3, the DNA is TGCGCCAGCAGCTTGACCTTTTCCTCGGGGCTTGGGGACACTGAAGCTTTCTTT. This translates into CASSLTFSSGLGDTEAFF.

The table lists this clonotype with a few counts. The V gene is TRBV5-1, the J gene TRBJ2-1; 7 bases agree with TRBD2. Unmatched junction bases numbered 6, after V lost 3 bases and J lost 6 bases. Germline V lookup: CDR1 SGHRS, CDR2 YFSETQ. The CDR3 loop spans 14 amino acids. The CDR3 DNA reads TGCGCCAGCAGCTCCCAGACTAGCAGCAATGAGCAGTTCTTC. Translated, it gives CASSSQTSSNEQFF. The whole variable domain, filled in from reference TRBV5-1 and TRBJ2-1, reads KAGVTQTPRYLIKTRGQQVTLSCSPISGHRSVSWYQQTPGQGLQFLFEYFSETQRNKGNFPGRFSGRQFSNSRSEMNVSTLELGDSALYLCASSSQTSSNEQFFGPGTRLTVL.

This clonotype was recorded many times. CDR3 nucleotides: TGTGCCAGCAGCTTAACACAGGGGCCATACGAGCAGTACTTC. The encoded protein is CASSLTQGPYEQYF. V is TRBV7-3 and J is TRBJ2-7, with 7 bases aligning to TRBD1. The germline gives CDR1 SGHTA, CDR2 FQGTGA. The trim removed 0 bases at V and 4 bases at J, leaving 3 bases unmatched. This CDR3 region has 14 residues.

This clonotype appeared a few times. This chain joins TRBV5-1 and TRBJ2-7; 9 bases map to TRBD2. Germline loops: CDR1 SGHRS, CDR2 YFSETQ. The CDR3 loop spans 19 amino acids. V dropped 2 bases and J dropped 1; count of bases not matched to a gene: 16. CDR3 region: CASSFSSPAWREGSYEQYF. The CDR3, as DNA: TGCGCCAGCAGCTTTTCATCCCCCGCCTGGCGGGAGGGTTCCTACGAGCAGTACTTC.

V usage is TRBV7-2 and J usage is TRBJ2-1; D is unclear. Trimming left V 5 bases short and J 7 bases short, with 24 bases between. The CDR3 consists of 17 residues. CDR1 is SGHTA, CDR2 FQGNSA, per germline. Written as DNA, the CDR3 is TGTGCCAGCAGCACGGTCGACCGGGCCCCCTTCCTGAATGAGCAGTTCTTC. It translates to CASSTVDRAPFLNEQFF.

This chain uses TRBV30 with TRBJ1-1; D perhaps matches TRBD1 (6 bases). In germline, CDR1 is GTSNPN, CDR2 SVGIG (reference sequence). This CDR3 comprises 15 residues. V lost 0 bases and J 4 bases, leaving 15 bases between the germline ends. For the CDR3, the DNA is TGTGCCTGGAGTGTTCTACAGGGTTGGGGCACTGAAGCTTTCTTT. Translation: CAWSVLQGWGTEAFF.

The CDR3 sequence is CASSPTLLRGVRYEQYF. CDR3 in DNA: TGTGCCAGCAGCCCTACCCTGCTCCGGGGGGTTCGGTACGAGCAGTACTTC. This chain connects TRBV27 to TRBJ2-7, with 7 bases that match TRBD2. The CDR3 has 17 residues. After removal of 6 bases from V and 4 bases from J, the junction contained 18 bases not matched to a gene. Germline V gene lookup returns CDR1 MNHEY and CDR2 SMNVEV (reference sequence).

In this sample, this clonotype turned up many times. The V and J genes are TRBV28 and TRBJ2-7, with TRBD1 identical over 9 bases. Germline-derived CDR1 and CDR2 are MDHEN and SYDVKM. The CDR3 length is 15 residues. The ends lost 5 bases at V and 4 bases at J; junction bases unmatched: 9. Written as DNA, the CDR3 is TGTGCCAGCAGTATCGACAGGGGGTTAGGGTACGAGCAGTACTTC. This encodes CASSIDRGLGYEQYF.